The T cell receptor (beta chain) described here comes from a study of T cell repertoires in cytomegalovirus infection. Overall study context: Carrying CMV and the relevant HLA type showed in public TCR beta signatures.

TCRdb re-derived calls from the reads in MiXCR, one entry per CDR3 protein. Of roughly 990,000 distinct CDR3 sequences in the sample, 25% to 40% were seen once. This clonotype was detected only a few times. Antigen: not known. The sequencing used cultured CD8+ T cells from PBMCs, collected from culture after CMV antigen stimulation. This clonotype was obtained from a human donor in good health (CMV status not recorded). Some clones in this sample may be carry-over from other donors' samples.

The CDR3 sequence: CASSQPQGYSNQPQHF. In DNA, the CDR3 is TGCGCCAGCAGCCAACCTCAGGGGTATAGCAATCAGCCCCAGCATTTT. The chain is built from TRBV4-1 and TRBJ1-5, with D tentatively TRBD1 (6 bases). Germline lookup yields CDR1 MGHRA and CDR2 YSYEKL. Trimming removed 2 bases from V and 0 bases from J, with 11 bases in between. The CDR3 length is 16 residues.